The present entry profiles one TCR beta chain with its context. Its antigen has not been determined. No clone much larger than this one lies a single base away; base qualities are absent. This sample stems from a study of T cells after posttransplantation cyclophosphamide (dated by TCRdb to about 2016). Background for the entire study: Using TRB sequencing, the study followed how the T cell repertoire rebuilt after myeloablative bone marrow transplantation with posttransplantation cyclophosphamide given as GVHD prophylaxis. Antigen receptor sequencing covered samples from roughly 40 PTCy-treated patients and 16 of their related bone marrow donors. Blood from all 30 or so PTCy patients who had 1-year posttransplant specimens underwent TRB sequencing. In 3 patients, TRB sequencing was also performed on up to roughly 3 more blood samples taken 2 to 5.2 years after transplant, and in 4 patients, pretransplant blood was also TRB-sequenced. Because TRA and TRB clonality correlated tightly in several samples, later TCR analyses were limited to TRB. Public TRB sequences were searched against a database of over 3,600 sequences associated with responses to pathogens, tumor antigens, self-antigens and alloantigens. The study at large found these results: The TRB repertoires of T cells infiltrating skin or the GI tract showed only limited overlap with the TRB repertoires found in blood. Across fewer than 55 patients, TRB clonality was highly associated with recipient CMV seropositivity and CMV reactivation, and PTCy diversity was similar to diversity in CNI/methotrexate controls. Donor-recipient similarity was low at 1-2 months but rose over the first year, and later blood repertoires were often dominated by donor CD8+ memory clones.

Genomic DNA was used for TRB sequencing, which was performed with the immunoSEQ assay at survey resolution or with the hsTCRB kit. The paper's data handling went like this. The immunoSEQ software was used for initial read processing, and the LymphoSeq R package was used for repertoire analyses. Clonality was computed as 1 minus normalized Shannon entropy, and a Gini coefficient was also calculated for each TRB dataset. Phenotypes of unsorted samples were inferred by mapping TRB sequences from sorted subsets of the recipient or donor onto the same recipient's unsorted samples. TCRdb took this table from immuneACCESS and kept in-frame rearrangements with V and J called. Such tables lack part of the clones; where checked against another copy, unresolved V genes explain under half of the gap, and the rest is unexplained. Clone size and the V and J calls come from that table; the DNA yielded D and trimming. This sample comprises more than 20,000 clones, approximately 73% of them detected only once. 0.65% to 0.75% of the sample rests with the top ten.

Related bone marrow donors provided peripheral blood samples on the day of marrow donation. Peripheral blood and bone marrow mononuclear cells were isolated by Ficoll-Hypaque density centrifugation and were cryopreserved. FACS on a FACSAria II was used to sort CD4+ and CD8+ T cells, including the naive and memory subsets. The material sequenced was memory CD4+ T cells sorted from PBMCs. This clonotype originated in a woman aged 55 to 70 in good health, CMV-negative, and a related stem cell transplant donor.

The CDR3 loop reads CASSLDRGNTEAFF. DNA sequence: TGCGCCAGCAGCTTGGATCGGGGGAACACTGAAGCTTTCTTT. The sequence links TRBV5-1 to TRBJ1-1, with the D gene not confidently named. V and J are truncated by 0 bases and 1 base respectively, leaving an intervening sequence of 7 bases. From its cysteine to its phenylalanine, the CDR3 spans 14 amino acids. The DNA shown is the 42-base CDR3, in frame from base 1. Looking up the germline V gene yields CDR1 SGHRS and CDR2 YFSETQ.